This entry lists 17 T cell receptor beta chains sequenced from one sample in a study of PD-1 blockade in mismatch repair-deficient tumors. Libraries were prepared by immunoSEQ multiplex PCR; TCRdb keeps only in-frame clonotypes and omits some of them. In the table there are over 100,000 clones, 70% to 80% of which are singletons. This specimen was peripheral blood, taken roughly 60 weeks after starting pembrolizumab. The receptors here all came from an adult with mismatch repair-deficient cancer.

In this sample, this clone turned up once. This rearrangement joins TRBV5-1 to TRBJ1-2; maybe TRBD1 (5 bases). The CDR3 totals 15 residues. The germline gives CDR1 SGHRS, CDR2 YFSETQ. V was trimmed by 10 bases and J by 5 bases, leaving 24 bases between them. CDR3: CAVLILDRLGYGYTF. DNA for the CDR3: TGCGCCGTCCTAATCCTTGACAGATTAGGATATGGCTACACCTTC.

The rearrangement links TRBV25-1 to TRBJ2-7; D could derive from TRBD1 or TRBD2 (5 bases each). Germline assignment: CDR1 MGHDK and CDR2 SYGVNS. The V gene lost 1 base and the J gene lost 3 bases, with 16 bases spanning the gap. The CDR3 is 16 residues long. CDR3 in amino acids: CASSELVGERGYEQYF. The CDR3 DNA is TGTGCCAGCAGTGAATTGGTGGGGGAGCGAGGCTACGAGCAGTACTTC.

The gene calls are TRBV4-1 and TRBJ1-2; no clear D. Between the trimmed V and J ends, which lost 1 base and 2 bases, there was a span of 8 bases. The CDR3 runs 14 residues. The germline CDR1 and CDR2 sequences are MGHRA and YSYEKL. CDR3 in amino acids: CASSQVLGNYGYTF. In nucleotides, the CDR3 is TGCGCCAGCAGCCAAGTCCTGGGGAACTATGGCTACACCTTC.

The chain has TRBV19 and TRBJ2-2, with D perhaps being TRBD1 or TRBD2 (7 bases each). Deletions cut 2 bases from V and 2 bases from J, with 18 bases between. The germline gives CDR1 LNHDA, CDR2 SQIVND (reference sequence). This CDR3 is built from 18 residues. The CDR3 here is CASSIRGLGGSNTGELFF. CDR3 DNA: TGTGCCAGTAGTATAAGGGGGCTTGGCGGGAGTAACACCGGGGAGCTGTTTTTT.

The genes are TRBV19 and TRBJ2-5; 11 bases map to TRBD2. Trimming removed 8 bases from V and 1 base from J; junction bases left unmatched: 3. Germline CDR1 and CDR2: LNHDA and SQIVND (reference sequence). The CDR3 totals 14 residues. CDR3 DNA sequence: TGTGCCAGTGCTGGGACTAGCGGCCAAGAGACCCAGTACTTC. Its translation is CASAGTSGQETQYF.

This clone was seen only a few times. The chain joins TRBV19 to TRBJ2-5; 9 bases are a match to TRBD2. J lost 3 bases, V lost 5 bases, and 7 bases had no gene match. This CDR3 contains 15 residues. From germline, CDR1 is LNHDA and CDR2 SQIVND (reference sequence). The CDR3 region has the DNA TGTGCCAGTAGTTTCGGTAGCGGGAGAAAAGAGACCCAGTACTTC. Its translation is CASSFGSGRKETQYF.

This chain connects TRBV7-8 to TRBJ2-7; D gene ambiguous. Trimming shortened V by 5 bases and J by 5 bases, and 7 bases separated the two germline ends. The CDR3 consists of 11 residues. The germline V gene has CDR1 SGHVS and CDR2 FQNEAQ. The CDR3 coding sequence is TGTGCCAGCAGCCCCTTAAACGAGCAGTACTTC. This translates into CASSPLNEQYF.

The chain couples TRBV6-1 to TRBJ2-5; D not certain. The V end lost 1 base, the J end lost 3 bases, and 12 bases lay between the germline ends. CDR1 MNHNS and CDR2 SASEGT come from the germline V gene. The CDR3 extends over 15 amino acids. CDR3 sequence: CASSEGGRREETQYF. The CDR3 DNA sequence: TGTGCCAGCAGTGAAGGAGGCAGGAGAGAAGAGACCCAGTACTTC.

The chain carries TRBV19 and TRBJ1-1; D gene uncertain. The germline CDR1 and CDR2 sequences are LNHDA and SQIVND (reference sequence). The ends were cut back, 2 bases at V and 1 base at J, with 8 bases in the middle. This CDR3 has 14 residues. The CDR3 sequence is CASSISRGNTEAFF. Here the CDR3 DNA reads TGTGCCAGTAGTATATCCCGGGGGAACACTGAAGCTTTCTTT.

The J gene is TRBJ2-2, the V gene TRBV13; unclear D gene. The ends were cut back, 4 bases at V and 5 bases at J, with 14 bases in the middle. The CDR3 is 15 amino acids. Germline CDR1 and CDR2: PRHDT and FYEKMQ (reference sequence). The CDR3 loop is CASSYRTIWTGELFF. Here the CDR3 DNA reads TGTGCCAGCAGCTACCGCACGATATGGACCGGGGAGCTGTTTTTT.

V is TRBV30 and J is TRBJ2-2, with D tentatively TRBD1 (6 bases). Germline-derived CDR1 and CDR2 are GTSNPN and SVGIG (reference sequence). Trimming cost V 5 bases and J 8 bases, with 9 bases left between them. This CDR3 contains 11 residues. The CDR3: CAWGGQGELFF. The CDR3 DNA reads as TGTGCCTGGGGTGGACAGGGGGAGCTGTTTTTT.

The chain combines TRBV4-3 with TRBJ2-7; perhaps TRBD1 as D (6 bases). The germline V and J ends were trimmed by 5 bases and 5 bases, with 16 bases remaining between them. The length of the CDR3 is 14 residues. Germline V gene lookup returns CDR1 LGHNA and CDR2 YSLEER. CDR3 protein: CASSFRAGDDEQYF. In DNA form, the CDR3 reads TGCGCCAGCAGCTTCCGGGCAGGGGACGACGAGCAGTACTTC.

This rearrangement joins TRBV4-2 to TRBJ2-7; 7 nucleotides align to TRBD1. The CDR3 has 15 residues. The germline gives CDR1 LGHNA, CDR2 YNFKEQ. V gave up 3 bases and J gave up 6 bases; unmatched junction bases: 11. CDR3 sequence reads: CASSQIQGVGREQYF. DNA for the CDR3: TGTGCCAGCAGCCAGATTCAGGGGGTCGGACGCGAGCAGTACTTC.

This CDR3 is CASSVRDRGATGELFF. The CDR3 DNA is TGTGCCAGCAGCGTCCGGGACAGAGGGGCCACCGGGGAGCTGTTTTTT. The rearrangement uses TRBV11-2 and TRBJ2-2, with 7 bases matching TRBD1. The CDR3 extends over 16 amino acids. Germline lookup yields CDR1 SGHAT and CDR2 FQNNGV. V gave up 5 bases and J gave up 4 bases; unmatched junction bases: 10.

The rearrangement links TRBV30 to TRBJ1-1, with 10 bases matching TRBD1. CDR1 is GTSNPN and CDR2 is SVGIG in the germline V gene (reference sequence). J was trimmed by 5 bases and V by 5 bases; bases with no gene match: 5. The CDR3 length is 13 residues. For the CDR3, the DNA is TGTGCCTGGGGACAGGGGGTTTTTACTGAAGCTTTCTTT. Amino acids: CAWGQGVFTEAFF.

The CDR3 DNA reads TGCGCCAGCAGACAGACAGAGAACTATGGCTACACCTTC. Its translation: CASRQTENYGYTF. V is TRBV5-1 and J is TRBJ1-2; a weak D match, TRBD1 (5 bases). The length of the CDR3 is 13 residues. Germline V lookup: CDR1 SGHRS, CDR2 YFSETQ. V gave up 5 bases and J gave up 2 bases, with 10 bases separating them. The variable domain in full, with the rest retrieved from reference TRBV5-1 and TRBJ1-2, is KAGVTQTPRYLIKTRGQQVTLSCSPISGHRSVSWYQQTPGQGLQFLFEYFSETQRNKGNFPGRFSGRQFSNSRSEMNVSTLELGDSALYLCASRQTENYGYTFGSGTRLTVV.

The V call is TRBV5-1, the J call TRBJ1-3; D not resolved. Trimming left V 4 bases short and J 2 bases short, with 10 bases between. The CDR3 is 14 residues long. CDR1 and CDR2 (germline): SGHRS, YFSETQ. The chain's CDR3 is CASSIDGPGNTIYF. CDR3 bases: TGCGCCAGCAGCATCGACGGACCTGGAAACACCATATATTTT.